The clone carrying this T cell receptor beta chain has more than one count but fewer than ten. Its cognate antigen is unknown. Specified time point: patch test 1, 2 weeks after DPC sensitization. Treatment indicated: therapeutic diphenylcyclopropenone sensitization with weekly scalp DPC. The sample is drawn from a study of human T cells and chemical hapten exposure. The overall study: Patients were given diphenylcyclopropenone on the scalp weekly across the approximately 26-week study. Upper back patch tests used 0.01% DPC, scored after 6 days. Broader study findings: Expanded TCRs formed significantly more large CDR3 similarity clusters than controls.

Germline CDR1 and CDR2: SNHLY and FYNNEI. This CDR3 is 15 amino acids long. Germline trimming cut 7 bases from V and 4 bases from J; bases unmatched to any gene: 9. MiXCR, applied by TCRdb to the RACE reads, yields one record per CDR3 protein. The sample yields approximately 90,000 distinct CDR3 sequences, 9.5% to 15% seen once. The TCR was taken from a woman aged 40 to 50 with alopecia areata. Some clones in this sample may be carry-over from other donors' samples. The chain links TRBV2 to TRBJ2-1; 8 positions agree with TRBD2. The sample consisted of whole blood, taken in connection with sensitization to the hapten diphenylcyclopropenone (DPC). The CDR3 sequence is CASIGFSGDYNEQFF. The DNA for the CDR3 is TGTGCCAGCATAGGGTTTAGCGGGGATTACAATGAGCAGTTCTTC.